The 19 T cell receptor beta chains reported below all come from one sample, sequenced in a study of CD8+ T cells in alopecia areata. Described treatment: oral pan-JAK inhibitor, 5-10 mg twice daily. Extracted from the samples, RNA was reverse transcribed into cDNA to serve as the sequencing template. Profiled with immunoSEQ multiplex PCR; TCRdb holds only in-frame clones, not every one. The table lists roughly 100,000 clones, about 44% of them singletons, with roughly 18% in the top ten. The source was CD8+ T cells sorted from blood, collected at week 24, from a patient treated with tofacitinib. These receptors all stem from a human donor with alopecia areata.

CDR3 protein: CASGERSYEQYF. DNA for the CDR3: TGTGCCAGCGGAGAGCGGTCCTACGAGCAGTACTTC. The J gene is TRBJ2-7, the V gene TRBV27, with D tentatively TRBD2 (5 bases). V lost 8 bases and J lost 1, with 9 bases in between. Per the germline V gene, CDR1 is MNHEY and CDR2 is SMNVEV (reference sequence). This CDR3 contains 12 residues.

This clone was recorded a few times. The V call is TRBV19, the J call TRBJ1-1, with 7 bases that match TRBD1. This CDR3 region has 15 residues. The ends lost 4 bases at V and 7 bases at J; junction bases unmatched: 12. Germline-derived CDR1 and CDR2 are LNHDA and SQIVND (reference sequence). As DNA, the CDR3 is TGTGCCAGTAGTACCTCGGACAGGAGTTCTAGTGAAGCTTTCTTT. Translated: CASSTSDRSSSEAFF.

V and J are TRBV9 and TRBJ2-1, with 8 bases identical to TRBD2. The CDR3 totals 16 residues. The germline CDR1 and CDR2 sequences are SGDLS and YYNGEE. V dropped 3 bases and J dropped 8; count of bases not matched to a gene: 13. The CDR3 sequence: CASSAAVGRVVDEQFF. CDR3 nucleotide sequence: TGTGCCAGCAGCGCCGCCGTCGGGAGGGTGGTCGATGAGCAGTTCTTC. Full variable domain (missing parts from reference TRBV9 and TRBJ2-1): DSGVTQTPKHLITATGQRVTLRCSPRSGDLSVYWYQQSLDQGLQFLIQYYNGEERAKGNILERFSAQQFPDLHSELNLSSLELGDSALYFCASSAAVGRVVDEQFFGPGTRLTVL.

This clone came up a few times. The V gene is TRBV27, the J gene TRBJ2-7, with D unresolved. The V and J ends lost 0 bases and 0 bases respectively, with 12 bases between them. This CDR3 spans 16 amino acids. Germline loops: CDR1 MNHEY, CDR2 SMNVEV (reference sequence). CDR3 region: CASSLSWLKSSYEQYF. In DNA form, the CDR3 reads TGTGCCAGCAGTTTATCGTGGCTGAAAAGCTCCTACGAGCAGTACTTC.

The chain recombines TRBV4-1 with TRBJ2-7, with 11 bases that match TRBD2. Germline assignment: CDR1 MGHRA and CDR2 YSYEKL. J was trimmed by 2 bases and V by 3 bases; bases with no gene match: 3. The CDR3 extends over 15 amino acids. The CDR3 protein is CASSHRTSGPYEQYF. CDR3 coding DNA: TGCGCCAGCAGCCATAGGACTAGCGGGCCCTACGAGCAGTACTTC.

This clone has a handful of counts. V is TRBV14 and J is TRBJ2-5; TRBD2 matches at 15 bases. The germline gives CDR1 SGHDN, CDR2 FVKESK. The CDR3 is 16 residues long. The junction had 4 bases not matched to a gene; V was cut back by 3 bases and J by 5 bases. DNA of the CDR3: TGTGCCAGCAGCCAGGGACTAGCGGGAGGAGGGGAGACCCAGTACTTC. Translating it yields CASSQGLAGGGETQYF.

About this clone itself: Additional DNA sequences in this sample encode the identical CDR3. The rearrangement joins TRBV9 to TRBJ2-7; D remains ambiguous. CDR3 size: 13 residues. The germline V gene has CDR1 SGDLS and CDR2 YYNGEE. With 0 bases removed from V and 2 bases from J, the gap between germline ends came to 6 bases. This CDR3 is CASSVGPPYEQYF. CDR3 DNA sequence: TGTGCCAGCAGCGTAGGGCCCCCCTACGAGCAGTACTTC.

This rearrangement joins TRBV27 to TRBJ2-4; D gene unclear. Germline values: CDR1 MNHEY, CDR2 SMNVEV (reference sequence). The CDR3 is 14 amino acids. Trimming stripped 0 bases from V and 0 bases from J, with 3 bases between. The CDR3 region is CASSLSLAKNIQYF. The CDR3 DNA sequence: TGTGCCAGCAGTTTATCGCTAGCCAAAAACATTCAGTACTTC.

The CDR3 DNA sequence: TGTGCCAGCAGCTTAGTTATCAGGGGGCGAAGGACTGAAGCTTTCTTT. Residues: CASSLVIRGRRTEAFF. The chain is built from TRBV7-9 and TRBJ1-1; 8 bases are shared with TRBD1. The CDR3 is made up of 16 amino acids. Trimming removed 1 base from V and 5 bases from J; junction bases left unmatched: 9. Looked up from germline, CDR1 is SEHNR and CDR2 is FQNEAQ (reference sequence).

The gene calls are TRBV5-6 and TRBJ2-3; 10 nucleotides align to TRBD2. This CDR3 is built from 15 residues. Germline V gives CDR1 SGHDT, CDR2 YYEEEE. V dropped 4 bases and J dropped 7; count of bases not matched to a gene: 9. The CDR3 nucleotides read TGTGCCAGCAGCGGCTGGCGGACTAGCGGAAATACGCAGTATTTT. It yields the protein CASSGWRTSGNTQYF. Together with reference TRBV5-6 and TRBJ2-3, the CDR3 gives the full variable domain: DAGVTQSPTHLIKTRGQQVTLRCSPKSGHDTVSWYQQALGQGPQFIFQYYEEEERQRGNFPDRFSGHQFPNYSSELNVNALLLGDSALYLCASSGWRTSGNTQYFGPGTRLTVL.

In this sample, this clone turned up a few times. This chain connects TRBV2 to TRBJ2-7, with 9 bases lining up with TRBD2. The V gene end was trimmed by 8 bases and the J gene end by 4 bases; junction bases not matched to a gene: 6. The CDR3 sequence is 13 residues long. Germline V gene data show CDR1 as SNHLY and CDR2 as FYNNEI. The CDR3 DNA follows: TGTGCCAGCGGGGATAGCGGGAGTTACGAGCAGTACTTC. It translates to CASGDSGSYEQYF.

The chain links TRBV7-2 to TRBJ1-4; D uncertain. Germline V gene lookup returns CDR1 SGHTA and CDR2 FQGNSA. V lost 5 bases and J 0 bases, leaving 10 bases between the germline ends. The CDR3 has 15 residues. The CDR3 region is CASSLRDATNEKLFF. CDR3 sequence (DNA): TGTGCCAGCAGCCTAAGGGATGCAACTAATGAAAAACTGTTTTTT.

This chain uses TRBV29-1 with TRBJ2-7; 9 positions agree with TRBD2. CDR3 length: 15 amino acids. Germline V CDR1 and CDR2: SQVTM, ANQGSEA. The junction had 7 bases not matched to a gene; V was cut back by 2 bases and J by 2 bases. CDR3 in DNA: TGCAGCGTTGAATTCCCAGCGGGAGGAGCCTACGAGCAGTACTTC. This encodes CSVEFPAGGAYEQYF.

As concerns this clone: An end of the junction differs from the germline gene, which may be a read error. The J gene is TRBJ1-1, the V gene TRBV4-1, with D possibly being TRBD1 (5 bases). This CDR3 is 15 amino acids long. Germline-derived CDR1 and CDR2 are MGHRA and YSYEKL. The CDR3 DNA follows: TGCGCCAGCAGCCAAGATTCGGGGCAGAACGCTGAAGCTTTCTTT. Translation gives CASSQDSGQNAEAFF.

This clone turned up a few times. V usage is TRBV27 and J usage is TRBJ2-7; 9 nucleotides match TRBD1. Germline CDR1 and CDR2: MNHEY and SMNVEV (reference sequence). The V segment lost 4 bases and the J segment 4 bases; nucleotides outside the gene matches: 5. The length of the CDR3 is 14 residues. This chain's CDR3 is CASSSNRGHYEQYF. The CDR3 DNA reads as TGTGCCAGCAGTTCTAACAGGGGGCATTACGAGCAGTACTTC.

This rearrangement joins TRBV12-5 to TRBJ1-5; the D is unclear. CDR3 length: 12 residues. Germline V gene lookup returns CDR1 LGHNT and CDR2 FRNRAP. Deletions cut 1 base from V and 10 bases from J, with 8 bases between. The CDR3 region is CASGLGTFPQHF. In nucleotides, the CDR3 is TGTGCTAGTGGTTTGGGGACTTTTCCCCAGCATTTT.

This chain links TRBV13 with TRBJ2-7, with D tentatively TRBD1 (6 bases). The germline gives CDR1 PRHDT, CDR2 FYEKMQ (reference sequence). The CDR3 consists of 18 residues. The V and J ends lost 2 bases and 1 base respectively, with 21 bases between them. The CDR3 here is CASSLRGLEGRGSYEQYF. DNA for the CDR3: TGTGCCAGCAGCTTAAGAGGATTGGAAGGCAGGGGTTCCTACGAGCAGTACTTC.

The CDR3 nucleotides read TGTGCCAGTAGTCGACATCAGGGGAGAGATCAGCCCCAGCATTTT. Translated: CASSRHQGRDQPQHF. The chain is built from TRBV19 and TRBJ1-5; D possibly corresponds to TRBD1 (6 bases). Germline V CDR1 and CDR2: LNHDA, SQIVND (reference sequence). Between the trimmed V and J ends, which lost 5 bases and 5 bases, there was a span of 16 bases. This CDR3 is 15 amino acids long.

The J gene is TRBJ1-1, the V gene TRBV27; 7 nucleotides line up with TRBD1. Per the germline V gene, CDR1 is MNHEY and CDR2 is SMNVEV (reference sequence). With 5 bases clipped from V and 0 bases from J, the junction kept 15 bases outside the gene matches. This CDR3 is 18 amino acids long. CDR3: CASSPGLWDRSLNTEAFF. CDR3 nucleotides: TGTGCCAGCAGTCCCGGGCTGTGGGACAGATCTTTGAACACTGAAGCTTTCTTT.